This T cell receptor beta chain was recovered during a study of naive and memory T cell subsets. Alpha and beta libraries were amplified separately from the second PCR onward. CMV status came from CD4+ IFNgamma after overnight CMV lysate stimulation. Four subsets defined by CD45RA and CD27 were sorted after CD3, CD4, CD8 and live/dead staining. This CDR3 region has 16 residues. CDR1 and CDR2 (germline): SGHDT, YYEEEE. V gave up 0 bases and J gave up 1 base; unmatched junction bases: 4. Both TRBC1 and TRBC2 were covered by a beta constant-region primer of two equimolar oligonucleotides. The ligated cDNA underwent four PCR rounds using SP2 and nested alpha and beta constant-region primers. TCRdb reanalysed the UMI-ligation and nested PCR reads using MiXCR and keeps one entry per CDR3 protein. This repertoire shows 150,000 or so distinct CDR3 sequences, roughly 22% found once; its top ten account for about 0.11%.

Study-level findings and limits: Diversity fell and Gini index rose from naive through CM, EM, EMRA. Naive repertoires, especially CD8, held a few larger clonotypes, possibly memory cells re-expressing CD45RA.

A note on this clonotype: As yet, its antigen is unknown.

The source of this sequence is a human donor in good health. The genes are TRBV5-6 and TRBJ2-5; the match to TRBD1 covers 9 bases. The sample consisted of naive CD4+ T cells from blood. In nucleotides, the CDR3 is TGTGCCAGCAGCTTGGGGGGACAGGGCTTCCAAGAGACCCAGTACTTC. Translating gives CASSLGGQGFQETQYF.